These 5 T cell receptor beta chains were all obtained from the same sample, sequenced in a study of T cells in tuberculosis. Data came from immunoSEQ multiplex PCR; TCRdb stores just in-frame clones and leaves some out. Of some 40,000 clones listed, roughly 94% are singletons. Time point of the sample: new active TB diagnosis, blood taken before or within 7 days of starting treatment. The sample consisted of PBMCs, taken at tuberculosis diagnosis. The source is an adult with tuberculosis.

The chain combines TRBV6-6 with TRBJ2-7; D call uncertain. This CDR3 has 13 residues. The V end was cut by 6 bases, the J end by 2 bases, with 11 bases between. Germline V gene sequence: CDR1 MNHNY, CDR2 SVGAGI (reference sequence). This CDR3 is CASRPMAAYEQYF. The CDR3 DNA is TGTGCCAGCAGACCTATGGCGGCCTACGAGCAGTACTTC.

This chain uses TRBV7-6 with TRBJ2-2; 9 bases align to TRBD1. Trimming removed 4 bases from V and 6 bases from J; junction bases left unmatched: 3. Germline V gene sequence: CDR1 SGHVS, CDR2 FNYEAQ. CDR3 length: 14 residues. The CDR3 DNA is TGTGCCAGCAGCTCTGGACAGGGGTCCGGGGAGCTGTTTTTT. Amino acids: CASSSGQGSGELFF.

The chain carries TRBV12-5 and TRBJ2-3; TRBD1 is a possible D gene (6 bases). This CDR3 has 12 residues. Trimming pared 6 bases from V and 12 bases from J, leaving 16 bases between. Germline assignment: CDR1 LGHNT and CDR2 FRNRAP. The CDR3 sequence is CASGLDPGQQYF. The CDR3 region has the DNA TGTGCTAGTGGCCTGGACCCGGGACAACAGTATTTT. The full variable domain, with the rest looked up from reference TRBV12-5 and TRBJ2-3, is DARVTQTPRHKVTEMGQEVTMRCQPILGHNTVFWYRQTMMQGLELLAYFRNRAPLDDSGMPKDRFSAEMPDATLATLKIQPSEPRDSAVYFCASGLDPGQQYFGPGTRLTVL.

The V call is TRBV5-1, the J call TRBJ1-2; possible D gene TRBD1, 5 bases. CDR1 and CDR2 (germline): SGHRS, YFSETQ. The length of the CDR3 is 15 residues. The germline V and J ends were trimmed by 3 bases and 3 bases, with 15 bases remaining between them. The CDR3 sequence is CASSSRDGGDYGYTF. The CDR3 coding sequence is TGCGCCAGCAGCTCCCGGGACGGAGGGGACTATGGCTACACCTTC.

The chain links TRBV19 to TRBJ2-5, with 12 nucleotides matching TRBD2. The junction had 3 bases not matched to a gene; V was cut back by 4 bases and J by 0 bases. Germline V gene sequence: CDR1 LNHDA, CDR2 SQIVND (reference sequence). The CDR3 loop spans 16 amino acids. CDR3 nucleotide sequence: TGTGCCAGTAGTACACGACTAGCGGGGGACCAAGAGACCCAGTACTTC. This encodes CASSTRLAGDQETQYF.